Following are 15 T cell receptor beta chains from one sample sequenced in a study. Each CDR3 protein gets one entry after TCRdb re-called the 5' RACE reads with MiXCR. Among nearly 55,000 distinct CDR3 sequences listed, over 20% were seen once. Source material: tumor-infiltrating naive CD4+ T cells sorted from the breast tumor. Sample subset: naive CD4+ T cells, CD4+CD45RA+CD25-. The receptors were sampled from a female donor with breast cancer.

The rearrangement uses TRBV7-2 and TRBJ1-3; 7 positions agree with TRBD1. Germline V gene data show CDR1 as SGHTA and CDR2 as FQGNSA. The CDR3 totals 15 residues. Losses at the gene ends were 8 bases for V and 3 bases for J; bases not matched to a gene: 10. The CDR3 sequence: CASGSYRGSGNTIYF. CDR3 coding DNA: TGTGCCAGCGGCTCCTACAGGGGAAGTGGAAACACCATATATTTT.

This clonotype was observed a handful of times. The genes are TRBV5-5 and TRBJ1-2; the D gene is possibly TRBD1 (6 bases). Trimming shortened V by 0 bases and J by 4 bases, and 7 bases separated the two germline ends. The V gene's germline CDR1 is SGHKS and CDR2 YYEKEE (reference sequence). This CDR3 contains 13 residues. The chain's CDR3 is CASSLDRAYGYTF. CDR3 nucleotides: TGTGCCAGCAGCTTGGACAGGGCCTATGGCTACACCTTC.

This clonotype was seen ten or more times. This sequence joins TRBV12-3 or TRBV12-4 and TRBJ2-2; 8 nucleotides line up with TRBD1. V was pared by 2 bases and J by 1 base, with 6 bases of the junction left unmatched. This CDR3 contains 17 residues. CDR3 DNA sequence: TGTGCCAGCAGTTTACCCAGGGGGCGGGTGAACACCGGGGAGCTGTTTTTT. It encodes CASSLPRGRVNTGELFF.

The gene calls are TRBV7-9 and TRBJ2-3, with TRBD1 identical over 7 bases. J gave up 3 bases and V 5 bases, and 11 bases lay outside the gene matches. CDR3 length: 16 residues. Germline V CDR1 and CDR2: SEHNR, FQNEAQ (reference sequence). CDR3 DNA: TGTGCCAGCAGCGGTTACAGGGGTGGGATGACAGATACGCAGTATTTT. It encodes CASSGYRGGMTDTQYF. Variable domain in full (rest from reference TRBV7-9 and TRBJ2-3): DTGVSQNPRHKITKRGQNVTFRCDPISEHNRLYWYRQTLGQGPEFLTYFQNEAQLEKSRLLSDRFSAERPKGSFSTLEIQRTEQGDSAMYLCASSGYRGGMTDTQYFGPGTRLTVL.

The chain employs TRBV28 and TRBJ2-3; D is possibly TRBD1 (6 bases). This CDR3 has 15 residues. The ends were cut back, 2 bases at V and 2 bases at J, with 11 bases in the middle. Germline loops: CDR1 MDHEN, CDR2 SYDVKM. The CDR3 spells CASSLGTSFTDTQYF. In DNA form, the CDR3 reads TGTGCCAGCAGTTTAGGGACATCCTTCACAGATACGCAGTATTTT.

As regards this clonotype: A much more abundant neighbour one base away suggests this may be a read error. The chain has TRBV5-5 and TRBJ1-4; TRBD1 aligns across 11 bases. Germline CDR1 SGHKS, CDR2 YYEKEE (reference sequence). V lost 4 bases to trimming and J lost 5 bases; unmatched junction nucleotides: 4. The CDR3 loop spans 15 amino acids. CDR3 nucleotide sequence: TGTGCCAGCAGCGTGGGGGACAGGGGGAATGAAAAACTGTTTTTT. Protein sequence: CASSVGDRGNEKLFF.

This chain connects TRBV11-1 to TRBJ1-2; D not certain. The CDR3 contains 13 residues. V gave up 6 bases and J gave up 1 base, with 9 bases separating them. Germline CDR1 SGHAT, CDR2 FQDESV (reference sequence). The CDR3 is CASSDTINYGYTF. The CDR3 DNA reads as TGTGCCAGCAGTGACACTATTAACTATGGCTACACCTTC.

The CDR3 coding sequence is TGCGCCAGCAGCCTGGACGGCAGCTCCTACAATGAGCAGTTCTTC. Residues: CASSLDGSSYNEQFF. The V and J genes are TRBV4-1 and TRBJ2-1, with unresolved D. CDR1 is MGHRA, CDR2 YSYEKL, per germline. The CDR3 is made up of 15 amino acids. Trimming removed 4 bases from V and 0 bases from J, with 10 bases in between.

CDR3 nucleotides: TGTGCCAGCAGTTTTCCGGGTTCCTACAATGAGCAGTTCTTC. It yields the protein CASSFPGSYNEQFF. This chain connects TRBV12-3 or TRBV12-4 to TRBJ2-1, with D uncertain. The V end was cut by 3 bases, the J end by 1 base, with 7 bases between. The CDR3 totals 14 residues.

A word on this clonotype: This may arise from a read error, as a much more abundant clone is one base away. The gene calls are TRBV7-6 and TRBJ1-2; D is perhaps TRBD1 (5 bases). There are 15 residues in the CDR3. CDR1 and CDR2 (germline): SGHVS, FNYEAQ. The germline V and J ends were trimmed by 4 bases and 0 bases, with 12 bases remaining between them. CDR3 nucleotides: TGTGCCAGCAGCTCCGGCGCAGGGCCTAACTATGGCTACACCTTC. Translation: CASSSGAGPNYGYTF.

The chain has TRBV6-5 and TRBJ1-2; TRBD1 matches at 7 bases. The CDR3 has 13 amino acids. After removal of 8 bases from V and 4 bases from J, the junction contained 7 bases not matched to a gene. Germline lookup yields CDR1 MNHEY and CDR2 SVGAGI. The CDR3 DNA reads TGTGCCAGCCGCAGCCGACAGGGCTATGGCTACACCTTC. As protein: CASRSRQGYGYTF.

This clonotype was counted many times. This chain uses TRBV20-1 with TRBJ2-5; TRBD1 matches 8 bases. CDR1 DFQATT and CDR2 SNEGSKA come from the germline V gene (reference sequence). This CDR3 spans 13 amino acids. The junction had 7 bases not matched to a gene; V was cut back by 5 bases and J by 5 bases. The DNA of the CDR3 is TGCAGTGCTCCCCAGGGGGCCAGGGAGACCCAGTACTTC. Translation gives CSAPQGARETQYF.

At least ten counts were recorded for this clonotype. The chain employs TRBV6-1 and TRBJ2-5; possible D gene TRBD1, 6 bases. Germline V gene sequence: CDR1 MNHNS, CDR2 SASEGT. The CDR3 is 14 amino acids. Trimming stripped 1 base from V and 4 bases from J, with 10 bases between. CDR3 nucleotide sequence: TGTGCCAGCAGTGAAGGAGGGGGTCCAGAGACCCAGTACTTC. This gives the protein CASSEGGGPETQYF.

The rearrangement links TRBV5-1 to TRBJ2-5; D gene ambiguous. Trimming stripped 0 bases from V and 4 bases from J, with 10 bases between. Germline V gives CDR1 SGHRS, CDR2 YFSETQ. The CDR3 sequence is 14 residues long. The CDR3 region is CASSLAQIRETQYF. In nucleotides, the CDR3 is TGCGCCAGCAGCTTGGCGCAGATCAGAGAGACCCAGTACTTC.

Written as DNA, the CDR3 is TGTGCCAGCAGCCGAAAGGGGGGGCTCGGGGAGCTGTTTTTT. Translating gives CASSRKGGLGELFF. The chain uses TRBV3-1 and TRBJ2-2; possibly TRBD2 for D (7 bases). This CDR3 has 14 residues. Germline assignment: CDR1 LGHDT and CDR2 YNNKEL (reference sequence). Trimming removed 4 bases from V and 7 bases from J, with 13 bases in between.